A selection of T cell receptor beta chains follows, all from one sample in a study of shared clonotypes between healthy human individuals. TCRdb's table, derived via immunoSEQ multiplex PCR, lists solely in-frame clones and lacks some. The profile covers under 750,000 clones, with roughly two thirds appearing a single time and about 1.7% taken by the ten largest. The sample taken for sequencing was memory CD4+ T cells sorted from blood. These receptors were taken from a woman in her 30s in good health. Each CDR3 is given with its conserved first and last residue. A D gene is named only where the DNA matches it firmly. Size values are once, few and many counts, or a class for expanded clones, and some rows have none.

CDR3nt	CDR3aa	d_gene	abundance	v_gene	j_gene
TGTGCCAGCAGTTTACCCCGGGGAGTCAATGAGCAGTTCTTC	CASSLPRGVNEQFF	-	-	TRBV28	TRBJ2-1
TGTGCCAGTAGCTCCCGGTTGCGTGATCTCAACACTGAAGCTTTCTTT	CASSSRLRDLNTEAFF	-	-	TRBV19	TRBJ1-1
TGTGCCAGCAGTTTGGACAGGGGGCTCTATGGCTACACCTTC	CASSLDRGLYGYTF	TRBD1	-	TRBV28	TRBJ1-2
TGCGCCAGCAGCATCAGGACAGGCAATCAGCCCCAGCATTTT	CASSIRTGNQPQHF	-	-	TRBV10-2	TRBJ1-5
TGCGCCAGCAGTCCGAGTGGGCGAGGTAGCACAGATACGCAGTATTTT	CASSPSGRGSTDTQYF	-	medium-sized	TRBV10-1	TRBJ2-3
TGCGCCAGCAGCTTGGGACAGGACAAATACAATGAGCAGTTCTTC	CASSLGQDKYNEQFF	-	-	TRBV5-1	TRBJ2-1
TGTGCCAGTAAGGACCTCAGCAACCGGGGTGAGACCCAGTACTTC	CASKDLSNRGETQYF	-	-	TRBV19	TRBJ2-5
TGCGCCAGCAGCCAAGATTGGAACGGGGGCGCCGGGTATGGCTACACCTTC	CASSQDWNGGAGYGYTF	-	-	TRBV4-1	TRBJ1-2
TGTGCCAGCAGTTACGGGGGGATGTGGACTAATGAAAAACTGTTTTTT	CASSYGGMWTNEKLFF	-	-	TRBV6-7	TRBJ1-4
TGTGCCAGCAGCGTAGCTACCTCGGGACAGGGGGCACCCCCGACCTTC	CASSVATSGQGAPPTF	TRBD1	once	TRBV9	TRBJ1-2
TGTGCCAGCAAGCCAGGGGGAGCTTCCTTCAATGAGCAGTTCTTC	CASKPGGASFNEQFF	TRBD1	few	TRBV11-1	TRBJ2-1
TGCAGCGTGTTGTCGAGGCAGGGCGCCTACGAGCAGTACTTC	CSVLSRQGAYEQYF	-	-	TRBV29-1	TRBJ2-7
TGTGCCAGCAGCAAGGTAGTTAGCAATCAGCCCCAGCATTTT	CASSKVVSNQPQHF	-	-	TRBV7-8	TRBJ1-5
TGCGCCAGCAGTCTAGGAAACGGGGAGACCCAGTACTTC	CASSLGNGETQYF	-	-	TRBV5-1	TRBJ2-5
TGTGCCAGTAGTCCCCAGGGGACAGGGTCCAATCAGCCCCAGCATTTT	CASSPQGTGSNQPQHF	TRBD1	few	TRBV19	TRBJ1-5
TGCAGCGTTGACGAGGGGGCTTACGAGCAGTACTTC	CSVDEGAYEQYF	TRBD1	-	TRBV29-1	TRBJ2-7
TGCGCCAGCAGCCAAGCCCCTCCCGGGGAGCTGTTTTTT	CASSQAPPGELFF	-	-	TRBV4-1	TRBJ2-2
TGTGCCAGCAGCGCAGTAGTACCTAGCACAGATACGCAGTATTTT	CASSAVVPSTDTQYF	-	once	TRBV7-2	TRBJ2-3
TGTGCCAGCAGTTACGGTGGCCAGGGAGGAGAGACCCAGTACTTC	CASSYGGQGGETQYF	-	-	TRBV6-6	TRBJ2-5
TGTGCCAGCAGTCCCGGGACAGGAAAGAACACCGGGGAGCTGTTTTTT	CASSPGTGKNTGELFF	TRBD1	-	TRBV5-4	TRBJ2-2
TGTGCCAGCAGTTACACGGGACAGGGTGAGCAGTACTTC	CASSYTGQGEQYF	TRBD1	-	TRBV6-5	TRBJ2-7
TGTGCCAGCAGTGAAGTCCAGCCAGATACGCAGTATTTT	CASSEVQPDTQYF	-	-	TRBV2	TRBJ2-3
TGTGCCAGCAGCTTGGAAACGCAGGGACTTGGCTACACCTTC	CASSLETQGLGYTF	-	-	TRBV5-8	TRBJ1-2
TGTGCCAGCAGCTCGATAGCGGGTCGCACCGGGGAGCTGTTTTTT	CASSSIAGRTGELFF	TRBD2	few	TRBV7-6	TRBJ2-2
TGTGCCAGTAGTATCTTGGACTCGAGGCAGCCCCAGCATTTT	CASSILDSRQPQHF	-	-	TRBV19	TRBJ1-5
TGCAGCGTTGCGGCGGGTGGGTCCAATCAGCCCCAGCATTTT	CSVAAGGSNQPQHF	-	-	TRBV29-1	TRBJ1-5
TGTGCCAGCAGCCTGGGCGGGGCCGGGGAGCTGTTTTTT	CASSLGGAGELFF	-	-	TRBV7-9	TRBJ2-2
TGTGCCAGTGTCAGAGCAACTAATGAAAAACTGTTTTTT	CASVRATNEKLFF	-	few	TRBV6-5	TRBJ1-4
TGCGCCAGCAGTGAGTCTTTCGGAGGGTCTCGGGGTCAGCCCCAGCATTTT	CASSESFGGSRGQPQHF	-	-	TRBV10-1	TRBJ1-5
TGTGCCAGTAGTCCACAGGGAGGGGCCCGCAATCAGCCCCAGCATTTT	CASSPQGGARNQPQHF	-	-	TRBV19	TRBJ1-5
TGTGCCAGCAGCTTAAGGGTAGATACGCAGTATTTT	CASSLRVDTQYF	-	-	TRBV7-8	TRBJ2-3
TGTGCCAGCAGTGCGCGCAGGGAGACCCAGTACTTC	CASSARRETQYF	-	once	TRBV2	TRBJ2-5
TGCGCCAGCAGCTTAGACACTAACTCTGGAAACACCATATATTTT	CASSLDTNSGNTIYF	-	-	TRBV5-1	TRBJ1-3
TGCAGCGTTGAAGGGGGACAGGGTTACGAGCAGTACTTC	CSVEGGQGYEQYF	TRBD1	-	TRBV29-1	TRBJ2-7
TGTGCCAGCAGCCAAGATTTAAGCGGGATCTACGAGCAGTACTTC	CASSQDLSGIYEQYF	TRBD2	-	TRBV4-2	TRBJ2-7
TGTGCCAGCAGCTTAGTAGGCAGGGGGCGGTCAGATACGCAGTATTTT	CASSLVGRGRSDTQYF	TRBD1	-	TRBV7-3	TRBJ2-3
TGTGCCAGCAGTTTACGCCGCGATTCTCAGCCCCAGCATTTT	CASSLRRDSQPQHF	-	once	TRBV28	TRBJ1-5
TGTGCCAGCACCTCTATCGGATCCTACGAGCAGTACTTC	CASTSIGSYEQYF	-	-	TRBV7-9	TRBJ2-7
TGCGCCAGCAGCTACTTCATGGGGACGGATCAAAGAAACACCATATATTTT	CASSYFMGTDQRNTIYF	-	-	TRBV5-1	TRBJ1-3
TGTGCCAGCTCACCAAGTGTAGCTATAGAGACCCAGTACTTC	CASSPSVAIETQYF	-	-	TRBV18	TRBJ2-5
TGCGCCAGCAGCTTGGGAGGGTCGAACGAGCAGTACTTC	CASSLGGSNEQYF	-	many	TRBV5-1	TRBJ2-7
TGTGCCAGCAGTCGGACAGCCGGGCATCACGAGCAGTACTTC	CASSRTAGHHEQYF	-	-	TRBV9	TRBJ2-7